The 2 T cell receptor beta chains reported below all come from one sample, sequenced in a study of control samples from healthy donors and cancer patients. The protocol was immunoSEQ multiplex PCR, while the TCRdb copy is restricted to in-frame clones and leaves out a portion. The data show some 100,000 clones, with just under 95% seen just once and about 2.9% held by the top ten. Specimen: blood. The receptors stem from a human donor in good health. The donor label of this sample is uncertain.

J is TRBJ1-2 and V is TRBV6-2 or TRBV6-3; TRBD1 matches 8 bases. The CDR3 is 17 amino acids. Germline V gene data show CDR1 as MNHEY and CDR2 as SVGEGT. Trimming cost V 6 bases and J 0 bases; bases outside gene matches: 12. Here the CDR3 DNA reads TGTGCCAGCAGCCACTCCGGGACAGGACTCGCTAACTATGGCTACACCTTC. It translates to CASSHSGTGLANYGYTF.

The count of this clone is one. In this CDR3 the conserved last residue, phenylalanine or tryptophan, is missing, so a read error is likely. The V call is TRBV4-2, the J call TRBJ1-2, with D unclear. V lost 0 bases and J 1 base, leaving 12 bases between the germline ends. The CDR3 extends over 16 amino acids. The germline V gene encodes CDR1 LGHNA and CDR2 YNFKEQ. The CDR3: CASSQDGITLNYGYTS. The CDR3 region has the DNA TGTGCCAGCAGCCAAGACGGCATAACTCTTAACTATGGCTACACCTCC.